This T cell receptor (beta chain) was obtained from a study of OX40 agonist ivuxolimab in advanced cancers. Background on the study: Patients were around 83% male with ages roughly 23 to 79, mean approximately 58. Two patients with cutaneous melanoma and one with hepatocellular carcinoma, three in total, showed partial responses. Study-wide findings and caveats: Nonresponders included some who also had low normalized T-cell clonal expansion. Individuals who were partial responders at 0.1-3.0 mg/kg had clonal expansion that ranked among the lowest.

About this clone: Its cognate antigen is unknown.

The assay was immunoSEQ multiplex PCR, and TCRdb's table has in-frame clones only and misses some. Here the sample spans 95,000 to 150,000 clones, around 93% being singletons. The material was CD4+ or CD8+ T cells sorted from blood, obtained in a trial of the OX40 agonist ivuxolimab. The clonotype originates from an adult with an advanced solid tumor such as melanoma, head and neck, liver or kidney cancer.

This CDR3 is CASSELQGREKLFF. The CDR3 DNA follows: TGTGCCAGCAGTGAATTGCAGGGGCGGGAAAAACTGTTTTTT. The rearrangement links TRBV6-1 to TRBJ1-4, with D possibly matching TRBD1 (6 bases). The germline V and J ends were trimmed by 2 bases and 8 bases, with 12 bases remaining between them. Germline CDR1 and CDR2: MNHNS and SASEGT. CDR3 size: 14 residues.